The 21 T cell receptor beta chains below were found in one sample sequenced in a study of blood T cell repertoires in COVID-19. Libraries were prepared by immunoSEQ multiplex PCR; TCRdb keeps only in-frame clonotypes and omits some of them. The sample yields around 400,000 clones, around 87% seen once. Sequenced material: peripheral blood. The source is a woman under 40 with COVID-19, enrolled during active disease.

The chain joins TRBV18 to TRBJ1-2, with a weak D call TRBD1 (6 bases). Germline-derived CDR1 and CDR2 are KGHSH and LQKENI. The CDR3 runs 15 residues. Trimming shortened V by 3 bases and J by 0 bases, and 11 bases separated the two germline ends. CDR3 DNA: TGTGCCAGCTCACCCTTGGACAGAGCTAACTATGGCTACACCTTC. As protein: CASSPLDRANYGYTF.

The chain has TRBV11-3 and TRBJ1-1; D might be TRBD1 (6 bases). CDR3 length: 13 amino acids. With 5 bases removed from V and 4 bases from J, the gap between germline ends came to 11 bases. CDR1 is SGHNT, CDR2 YENEEA, per germline. CDR3 DNA: TGTGCCAGCAGCCCGGGACAACTCACTGAAGCTTTCTTT. This translates into CASSPGQLTEAFF.

The chain is built from TRBV6-5 and TRBJ2-3; TRBD2 matches at 11 bases. CDR1 is MNHEY, CDR2 SVGAGI, per germline. There are 16 residues in the CDR3. V dropped 4 bases and J dropped 2; count of bases not matched to a gene: 5. CDR3 sequence: CASSWSGLAATDTQYF. For the CDR3, the DNA is TGTGCCAGCAGTTGGTCGGGACTAGCGGCCACAGATACGCAGTATTTT.

The V and J genes are TRBV5-1 and TRBJ2-7; 9 nucleotides match TRBD1. Germline trimming cut 0 bases from V and 4 bases from J; bases unmatched to any gene: 5. The germline gives CDR1 SGHRS, CDR2 YFSETQ. The CDR3 loop spans 15 amino acids. The CDR3 DNA is TGCGCCAGCAGCTTGGGCGGGACAGGGAGGTACGAGCAGTACTTC. Its protein product is CASSLGGTGRYEQYF.

The rearrangement links TRBV30 to TRBJ2-1; a possible D gene is TRBD2 (5 bases). The CDR3 spans 11 residues. The V end lost 1 base, the J end lost 9 bases, and 7 bases lay between the germline ends. The V gene's germline CDR1 is GTSNPN and CDR2 SVGIG (reference sequence). CDR3 DNA: TGTGCCTGGAGTGCCCGGGGTGAGCAGTTCTTC. Its protein is CAWSARGEQFF.

This rearrangement joins TRBV6-7 to TRBJ2-7; TRBD2 aligns across 13 bases. TRBV6-7 is labeled an ORF, and its function is uncertain. The trim removed 4 bases at V and 3 bases at J, leaving 3 bases unmatched. The CDR3 loop spans 15 amino acids. CDR3 bases: TGTGCCAGCAGTTCTAGGACTAGCGGGAGCTACGAGCAGTACTTC. Protein sequence: CASSSRTSGSYEQYF.

The genes are TRBV2 and TRBJ1-5; possibly TRBD1 for D (6 bases). V dropped 7 bases and J dropped 2 bases, with 15 bases sitting between them. The CDR3 length is 15 residues. Germline assignment: CDR1 SNHLY and CDR2 FYNNEI. As DNA, the CDR3 is TGTGCCAGCAAATCAGGGGAGTGGGGCAATCAGCCCCAGCATTTT. Translating it yields CASKSGEWGNQPQHF.

This clone was picked up one time. In nucleotides, the CDR3 is TGTGCCACCAGTATGGGTGAGGCTAGCGGAGATACGCAGTATTTT. This translates into CATSMGEASGDTQYF. The chain combines TRBV24-1 with TRBJ2-3; 7 bases are shared with TRBD2. The V segment lost 6 bases and the J segment 5 bases; nucleotides outside the gene matches: 10. Germline V lookup: CDR1 KGHDR, CDR2 SFDVKD. The CDR3 extends over 15 amino acids.

The chain links TRBV10-2 to TRBJ1-3, with D maybe TRBD1 (6 bases). Trimming stripped 0 bases from V and 4 bases from J, with 13 bases between. Per germline, CDR1 WSHSY and CDR2 SAAADI. The CDR3 has 16 residues. The CDR3 DNA reads as TGCGCCAGCAGTGAGTCTGGGGGCAGCGTAGGAAACACCATATATTTT. This encodes CASSESGGSVGNTIYF.

The rearrangement links TRBV3-1 (or the pseudogene TRBV3-2) to TRBJ1-5; D might be TRBD1 (5 bases). With 4 bases removed from V and 1 base from J, the gap between germline ends came to 8 bases. From germline, CDR1 is LGHDT and CDR2 YNNKEL (reference sequence). The CDR3 consists of 14 residues. CDR3 nucleotides: TGTGCCAGCAGCCGCGCAGGGAGCAATCAGCCCCAGCATTTT. Its protein product is CASSRAGSNQPQHF.

This clone was seen a single time. CDR3 sequence (DNA): TGTGCCAGCAGCTTAGGTTACAGCTCCTACGAGCAGTACTTC. As protein: CASSLGYSSYEQYF. The genes are TRBV7-9 and TRBJ2-7; D is undetermined. CDR3 size: 14 residues. Germline V gene lookup returns CDR1 SEHNR and CDR2 FQNEAQ (reference sequence). V lost 1 base and J 0 bases, leaving 7 bases between the germline ends.

This clone was counted between two and nine times. The chain uses TRBV5-1 and TRBJ1-3, with D possibly matching TRBD1 (6 bases). This CDR3 spans 16 amino acids. From germline, CDR1 is SGHRS and CDR2 YFSETQ. Trimming took 2 bases from V and 0 from J, leaving 12 bases between them. The CDR3 reads CASSFSGQNSGNTIYF. The CDR3 DNA reads TGCGCCAGCAGCTTTTCTGGACAGAACTCTGGAAACACCATATATTTT. The full variable domain, rest sourced from reference TRBV5-1 and TRBJ1-3, is KAGVTQTPRYLIKTRGQQVTLSCSPISGHRSVSWYQQTPGQGLQFLFEYFSETQRNKGNFPGRFSGRQFSNSRSEMNVSTLELGDSALYLCASSFSGQNSGNTIYFGEGSWLTVV.

This chain uses TRBV6-2 or TRBV6-3 with TRBJ1-5; 10 nucleotides align to TRBD1. The V gene end was trimmed by 4 bases and the J gene end by 6 bases; junction bases not matched to a gene: 9. The CDR3 is 16 amino acids. Germline V gene data show CDR1 as MNHEY and CDR2 as SVGEGT. CDR3 DNA sequence: TGTGCCAGCAGTTCGGGTGGGACAGGGGTCGGTCAGCCCCAGCATTTT. It yields the protein CASSSGGTGVGQPQHF.

The chain couples TRBV30 to TRBJ1-5; 7 positions match TRBD1. V lost 4 bases, J lost 6 bases, and 6 bases stayed unmatched. Germline assignment: CDR1 GTSNPN and CDR2 SVGIG (reference sequence). The CDR3 consists of 13 residues. The chain's CDR3 is CAWTEGGLQPQHF. The CDR3 nucleotides are TGTGCCTGGACGGAAGGGGGCCTTCAGCCCCAGCATTTT.

The chain carries TRBV18 and TRBJ1-4; a possible D gene is TRBD1 (6 bases). The CDR3 extends over 15 amino acids. Trimming pared 3 bases from V and 5 bases from J, leaving 13 bases between. Per the germline V gene, CDR1 is KGHSH and CDR2 is LQKENI. CDR3 sequence reads: CASSPNRAANEKLFF. CDR3 bases: TGTGCCAGCTCACCCAACAGGGCTGCGAATGAAAAACTGTTTTTT. Combining the CDR3 with reference TRBV18 and TRBJ1-4 gives the whole variable domain NAGVMQNPRHLVRRRGQEARLRCSPMKGHSHVYWYRQLPEEGLKFMVYLQKENIIDESGMPKERFSAEFPKEGPSILRIQQVVRGDSAAYFCASSPNRAANEKLFFGSGTQLSVL.

This chain links TRBV10-1 with TRBJ2-5; TRBD2 aligns across 8 bases. The germline gives CDR1 WNHNN, CDR2 SYGVQD (reference sequence). Trimming took 2 bases from V and 4 from J; bases not matched to a gene: 6. The CDR3 extends over 15 amino acids. The CDR3 spells CASSELSGKRETQYF. The DNA for the CDR3 is TGCGCCAGCAGTGAGCTTAGCGGGAAGCGAGAGACCCAGTACTTC.

This clone was seen a handful of times. V and J are TRBV3-1 (or the pseudogene TRBV3-2) and TRBJ1-2; D unclear. Germline CDR1 and CDR2: LGHDT and YNNKEL (reference sequence). The CDR3 is made up of 11 amino acids. V dropped 0 bases and J dropped 8 bases, with 4 bases sitting between them. CDR3 amino acids: CASSQEGGYTF. CDR3 DNA: TGTGCCAGCAGCCAAGAGGGCGGCTACACCTTC.

The gene calls are TRBV28 and TRBJ2-1, with TRBD2 as a possible D gene (5 bases). Trimming removed 2 bases at V and 4 bases at J, with 12 bases between. The CDR3 loop spans 15 amino acids. The V gene's germline CDR1 is MDHEN and CDR2 SYDVKM. The CDR3 here is CASSLDPPGYNEQFF. CDR3 in DNA: TGTGCCAGCAGTTTAGACCCGCCGGGATACAATGAGCAGTTCTTC.

The chain recombines TRBV4-1 with TRBJ1-1, with no clear D. Trimming stripped 0 bases from V and 0 bases from J, with 5 bases between. From germline, CDR1 is MGHRA and CDR2 YSYEKL. The length of the CDR3 is 14 residues. CDR3 protein: CASSQDIVNTEAFF. In nucleotides, the CDR3 is TGCGCCAGCAGCCAAGATATTGTGAACACTGAAGCTTTCTTT.

The chain carries TRBV5-5 and TRBJ2-1, with a tentative D call TRBD2 (5 bases). CDR3 length: 15 residues. Trimming shortened V by 2 bases and J by 4 bases, and 13 bases separated the two germline ends. Germline V gene data show CDR1 as SGHKS and CDR2 as YYEKEE (reference sequence). CDR3: CASSLGNGGYNEQFF. CDR3 nucleotides: TGTGCCAGCAGCTTAGGTAACGGAGGATACAATGAGCAGTTCTTC.

The chain couples TRBV5-1 to TRBJ2-1; no firm D call. The CDR3 totals 15 residues. With 0 bases removed from V and 3 bases from J, the gap between germline ends came to 10 bases. Germline CDR1 is SGHRS and CDR2 is YFSETQ. CDR3 in amino acids: CASSLVDPIYNEQFF. The DNA of the CDR3 is TGCGCCAGCAGCTTGGTTGATCCTATCTACAATGAGCAGTTCTTC.